Shown below are 12 T cell receptor beta chains from a single sample sequenced in a study of cytomegalovirus exposure and HLA in healthy donors. Primers: 60 Vbeta forward and 13 Jbeta reverse. Some clones are missing from TCRdb's copy, which holds only in-frame ones; the method was immunoSEQ multiplex PCR. This table holds 200,000 to 250,000 clones, approximately 80% found once. Specimen: PBMCs. The receptors were sampled from a girl under 18 in good health and CMV-seronegative.

The chain combines TRBV5-4 with TRBJ2-7, with D perhaps matching TRBD1 (6 bases). The CDR3 has 15 residues. The V and J ends lost 7 bases and 3 bases respectively, with 20 bases between them. CDR1 and CDR2 (germline): SGHNT, YYREEE (reference sequence). The CDR3 bases are TGTGCCAGCGGCGATGGGATGGGCAGGGGCTACGAGCAGTACTTC. It codes for CASGDGMGRGYEQYF.

The chain joins TRBV5-1 to TRBJ2-1, with 11 bases aligning to TRBD2. Germline CDR1 and CDR2: SGHRS and YFSETQ. V lost 4 bases, J lost 15 bases, and 15 bases stayed unmatched. The CDR3 has 15 residues. This CDR3 reads CASSPATSGGLRGFF. CDR3 in DNA: TGCGCCAGCAGCCCGGCCACTAGCGGGGGCCTCAGGGGGTTCTTC.

The rearrangement links TRBV6-5 to TRBJ1-3; tentatively, D is TRBD1 (5 bases). The CDR3 spans 13 residues. Trimming took off 10 bases at V and 1 base at J, with 11 bases between the two ends. Per germline, CDR1 MNHEY and CDR2 SVGAGI. CDR3 sequence: CATRQSSGNTIYF. The CDR3 region has the DNA TGTGCCACCCGACAGTCTTCTGGAAACACCATATATTTT.

The CDR3 nucleotides are TGTGCCAGCAGTTTATCCGGCGCAGGAAACTATGGCTACACCTTC. Encoded protein: CASSLSGAGNYGYTF. The chain employs TRBV28 and TRBJ1-2, with D hard to call. CDR3 size: 15 residues. CDR1 is MDHEN and CDR2 is SYDVKM in the germline V gene. Trimming took off 1 base at V and 2 bases at J, with 11 bases between the two ends.

The rearrangement uses TRBV30 and TRBJ1-3; 8 bases map to TRBD1. The CDR3 contains 12 residues. The junction had 3 bases not matched to a gene; V was cut back by 2 bases and J by 9 bases. Germline CDR1 is GTSNPN and CDR2 is SVGIG (reference sequence). The CDR3 bases are TGTGCCTGGAGTACCGGACAGGGCACCATATATTTT. Protein: CAWSTGQGTIYF. The full variable domain, its missing parts supplied by reference TRBV30 and TRBJ1-3, is SQTIHQWPATLVQPVGSPLSLECTVEGTSNPNLYWYRQAAGRGLQLLFYSVGIGQISSEVPQNLSASRPQDRQFILSSKKLLLSDSGFYLCAWSTGQGTIYFGEGSWLTVV.

As to this clone: This specimen includes other DNA sequences encoding the same CDR3. The gene calls are TRBV7-2 and TRBJ1-5; TRBD1 agrees at 9 bases. CDR3 length equals 16 residues. The V segment lost 2 bases and the J segment 4 bases; nucleotides outside the gene matches: 6. Germline V lookup: CDR1 SGHTA, CDR2 FQGNSA. CDR3: CASSLTPGQGNQPQHF. The DNA of the CDR3 is TGTGCCAGCAGCTTAACCCCGGGACAGGGAAATCAGCCCCAGCATTTT.

The gene calls are TRBV4-2 and TRBJ2-3; TRBD2 agrees at 12 bases. CDR3 size: 16 residues. Germline CDR1 and CDR2: LGHNA and YNFKEQ. V lost 1 base and J lost 8; bases outside the gene matches: 7. The CDR3 DNA reads as TGTGCCAGCAGCCAAGCGCAGACTAGCGGGGGAGGTACGCAGTATTTT. It is translated as CASSQAQTSGGGTQYF.

The V and J genes are TRBV5-5 and TRBJ2-7; the D gene is possibly TRBD2 (5 bases). The germline V gene has CDR1 SGHKS and CDR2 YYEKEE (reference sequence). Trimming took 0 bases from V and 0 from J, leaving 7 bases between them. The CDR3 loop spans 14 amino acids. The CDR3: CASSLVGSSYEQYF. CDR3 coding DNA: TGTGCCAGCAGCTTGGTTGGGAGCTCCTACGAGCAGTACTTC.

The rearrangement joins TRBV30 to TRBJ1-5; no clear D. V was clipped by 4 bases and J by 5 bases, with 12 bases between them. The CDR3 runs to 13 residues. CDR1 GTSNPN and CDR2 SVGIG come from the germline V gene (reference sequence). The CDR3 is CAWNIGRDQPQHF. CDR3 nucleotides: TGTGCCTGGAATATAGGCCGGGATCAGCCCCAGCATTTT.

This chain joins TRBV28 and TRBJ2-1; tentatively, D is TRBD1 (7 bases). V was cut by 2 bases and J by 4 bases, with 21 bases left in between. The CDR3 consists of 18 residues. Germline loops: CDR1 MDHEN, CDR2 SYDVKM. This CDR3 is CASSLLGTQQGRYNEQFF. CDR3 nucleotide sequence: TGTGCCAGCAGTTTACTAGGGACGCAACAGGGGAGGTACAATGAGCAGTTCTTC.

V gene TRBV7-2 combines with J gene TRBJ2-6; 12 positions agree with TRBD1. The V and J ends lost 5 bases and 4 bases, in that order; junction bases with no gene match: 12. The CDR3 sequence is 19 residues long. Germline assignment: CDR1 SGHTA and CDR2 FQGNSA. CDR3 coding DNA: TGTGCCAGCAGCCTAAATCACCGGGACAGGGGGCGAGGGGCCAACGTCCTGACTTTC. Its translation: CASSLNHRDRGRGANVLTF.

The chain links TRBV27 to TRBJ2-1; 7 nucleotides agree with TRBD1. This CDR3 region has 15 residues. Germline lookup yields CDR1 MNHEY and CDR2 SMNVEV (reference sequence). The trim removed 6 bases at V and 7 bases at J, leaving 12 bases unmatched. CDR3 nucleotide sequence: TGTGCCAGCAGAAAGACAGGGCAGATGAGGAATGAGCAGTTCTTC. Protein sequence: CASRKTGQMRNEQFF.